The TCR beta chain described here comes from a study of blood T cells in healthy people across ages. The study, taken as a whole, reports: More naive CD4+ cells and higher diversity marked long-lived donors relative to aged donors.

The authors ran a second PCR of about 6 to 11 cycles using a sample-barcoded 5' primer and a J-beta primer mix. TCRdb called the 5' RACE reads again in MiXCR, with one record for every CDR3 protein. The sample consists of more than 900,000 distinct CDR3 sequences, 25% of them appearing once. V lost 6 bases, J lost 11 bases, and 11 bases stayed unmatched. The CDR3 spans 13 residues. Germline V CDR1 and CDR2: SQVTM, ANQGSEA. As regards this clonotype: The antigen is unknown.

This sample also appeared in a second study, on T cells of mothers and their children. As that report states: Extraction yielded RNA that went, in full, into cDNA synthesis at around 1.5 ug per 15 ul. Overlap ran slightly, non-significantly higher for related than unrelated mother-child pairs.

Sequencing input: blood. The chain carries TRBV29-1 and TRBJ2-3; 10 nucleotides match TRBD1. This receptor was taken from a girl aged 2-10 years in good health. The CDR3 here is CSVTRTGGLEQYF. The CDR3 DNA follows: TGCAGCGTAACAAGGACAGGGGGGCTTGAGCAGTATTTT.